One T cell receptor (beta chain) is described in this entry. The sample belongs to a study of blood T cell repertoires in COVID-19. The overall study: Acute and convalescent COVID-19 specimens originated in the United States, Italy and Spain.

The assay was immunoSEQ multiplex PCR, and TCRdb's table has in-frame clones only and misses some. This table has around 620,000 clones, approximately 90% appearing once. The receptor was derived from a woman in her late teens or twenties with acute or convalescent COVID-19. Sequences were obtained from peripheral blood.

The CDR3 loop is CASSEGTNLPYGYTF. The CDR3 DNA follows: TGTGCCAGCAGCGAAGGGACAAATTTACCCTATGGCTACACCTTC. The chain carries TRBV4-2 and TRBJ1-2, with a weak D call TRBD1 (6 bases). CDR1 and CDR2 (germline): LGHNA, YNFKEQ. V was cut by 5 bases and J by 4 bases, with 17 bases left in between. The length of the CDR3 is 15 residues.